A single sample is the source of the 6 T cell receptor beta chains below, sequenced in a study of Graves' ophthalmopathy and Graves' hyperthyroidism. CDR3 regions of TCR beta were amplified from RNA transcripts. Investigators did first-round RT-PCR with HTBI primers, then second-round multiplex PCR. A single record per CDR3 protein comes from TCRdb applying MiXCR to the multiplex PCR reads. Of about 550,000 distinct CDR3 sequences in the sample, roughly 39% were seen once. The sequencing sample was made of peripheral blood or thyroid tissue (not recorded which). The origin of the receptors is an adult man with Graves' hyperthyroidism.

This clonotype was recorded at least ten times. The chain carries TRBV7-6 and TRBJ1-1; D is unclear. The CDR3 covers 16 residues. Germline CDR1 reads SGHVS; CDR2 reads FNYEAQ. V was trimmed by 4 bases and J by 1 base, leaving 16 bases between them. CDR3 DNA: TGTGCCAGCAGCTGGGGAATCCAAACCAAGAACACTGAAGCTTTCTTT. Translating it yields CASSWGIQTKNTEAFF.

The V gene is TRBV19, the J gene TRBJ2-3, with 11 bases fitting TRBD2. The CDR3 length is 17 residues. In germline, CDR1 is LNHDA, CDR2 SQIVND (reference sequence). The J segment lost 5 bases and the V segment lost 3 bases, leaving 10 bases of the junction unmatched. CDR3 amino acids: CASSIPLAGGYGDTQYF. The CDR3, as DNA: TGTGCCAGTAGTATCCCCCTAGCGGGAGGCTATGGAGATACGCAGTATTTT.

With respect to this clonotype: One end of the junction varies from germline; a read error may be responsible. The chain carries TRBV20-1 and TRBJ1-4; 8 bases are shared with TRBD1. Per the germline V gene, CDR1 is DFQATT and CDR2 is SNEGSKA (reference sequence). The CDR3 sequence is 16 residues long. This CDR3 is CSASQGQANTDEKMFF. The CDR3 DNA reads TGCAGTGCTAGCCAGGGACAGGCGAATACTGATGAAAAAATGTTTTTT.

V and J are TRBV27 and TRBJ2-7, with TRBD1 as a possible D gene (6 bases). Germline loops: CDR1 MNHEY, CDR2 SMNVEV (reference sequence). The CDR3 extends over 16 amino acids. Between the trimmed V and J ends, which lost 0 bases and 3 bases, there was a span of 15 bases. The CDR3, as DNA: TGTGCCAGCAGTTTATCCCTTGGACAGAACCTCTACGAGCAGTACTTC. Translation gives CASSLSLGQNLYEQYF.

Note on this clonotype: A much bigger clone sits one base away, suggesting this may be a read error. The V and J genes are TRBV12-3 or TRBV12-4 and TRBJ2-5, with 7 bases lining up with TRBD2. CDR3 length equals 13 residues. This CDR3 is CASSAGVRESQYF. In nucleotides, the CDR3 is TGTGCCAGCAGTGCGGGAGTAAGAGAGAGCCAGTACTTC.

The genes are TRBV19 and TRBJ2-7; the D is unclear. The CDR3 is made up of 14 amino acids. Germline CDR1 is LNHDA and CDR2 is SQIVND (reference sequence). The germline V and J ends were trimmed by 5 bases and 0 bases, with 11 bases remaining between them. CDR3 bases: TGTGCCAGTAGTCAGGACGGAAGCTCCTACGAGCAGTACTTC. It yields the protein CASSQDGSSYEQYF. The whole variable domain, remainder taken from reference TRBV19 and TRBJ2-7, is DGGITQSPKYLFRKEGQNVTLSCEQNLNHDAMYWYRQDPGQGLRLIYYSQIVNDFQKGDIAEGYSVSREKKESFPLTVTSAQKNPTAFYLCASSQDGSSYEQYFGPGTRLTVT.